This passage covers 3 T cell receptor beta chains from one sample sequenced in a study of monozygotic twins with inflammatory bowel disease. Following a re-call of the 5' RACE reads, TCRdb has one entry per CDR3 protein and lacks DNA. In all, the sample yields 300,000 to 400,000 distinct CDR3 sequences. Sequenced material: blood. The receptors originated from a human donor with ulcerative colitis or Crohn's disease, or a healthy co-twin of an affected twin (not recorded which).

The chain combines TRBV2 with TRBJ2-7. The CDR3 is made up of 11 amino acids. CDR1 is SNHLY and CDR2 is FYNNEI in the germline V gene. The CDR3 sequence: CASSGFYEQYF.

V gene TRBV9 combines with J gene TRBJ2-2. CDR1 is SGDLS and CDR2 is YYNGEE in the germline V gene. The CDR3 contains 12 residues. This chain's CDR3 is CASSLVPGELFF.

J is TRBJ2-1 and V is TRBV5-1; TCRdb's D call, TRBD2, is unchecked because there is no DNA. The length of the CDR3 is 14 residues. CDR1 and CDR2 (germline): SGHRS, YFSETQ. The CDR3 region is CASSNSPGTNEQFF. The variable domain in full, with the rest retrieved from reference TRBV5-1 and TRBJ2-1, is KAGVTQTPRYLIKTRGQQVTLSCSPISGHRSVSWYQQTPGQGLQFLFEYFSETQRNKGNFPGRFSGRQFSNSRSEMNVSTLELGDSALYLCASSNSPGTNEQFFGPGTRLTVL.